One T cell receptor (beta chain) is described in this entry. The antigen it recognizes is unknown. No base qualities exist here, and no much larger clone lies one base off it. Other DNA sequences in the sample encode the same CDR3. Donors were healthy HIV-negative adults with no recently reported acute infections or vaccinations. Every donor was a Caucasian adult residing in Nashville, Tennessee, USA. Magnetic negative selection was used to enrich CD4+ T cells, after which naive cells were positively selected on CD45RA and the negative fraction became the memory subset. Blood was obtained by leukapheresis, after which PBMCs were separated by Ficoll-Histopaque density gradient centrifugation and cryopreserved in liquid nitrogen vapor phase. Purity and quantity of every magnetically sorted T cell population were checked by analytical flow cytometry. Genomic DNA was isolated from every sorted fraction and measured by UV absorbance on a Nanodrop 2000c.

This specimen belongs to a study of shared clonotypes between healthy human individuals (dated by TCRdb to the early 2020s). A note on the overall study: The cohort comprised a couple of women and a few men aged 18 to 49 years. For each donor, CD4 naive and CD4 memory were each run on three plates, CD8 naive on two plates, and CD8 memory on one plate. The study deeply sequenced blood TCR repertoires of 5 or 6 healthy adults to estimate repertoire size and the extent of clonotype sharing between individuals. To increase sequencing depth and limit assay-specific biases, different laboratories used diverse techniques to prepare libraries and sequence TCR repertoires. Leukapheresis yielded between about 0.85 and 9 billion PBMCs per donor. The paper's findings and limits, for the study overall: Compared with non-shared clonotypes, the clonotypes found in all four sorted-subset donors had higher generation probabilities. Larger estimated clonotype richness was generally found for naive subsets than for memory subsets. Based on pairwise subsampling, the degree of clonotype sharing among donors was expected to be affected by sequencing depth. Because the study included a small number of donors, the genetic and exposure-history diversity represented was limited. Sampling was restricted to blood, and TCR repertoires in tissue are likely to differ from TCR repertoires in blood. Rarefaction of sorted-subset datasets indicated incomplete sequencing despite the large sequencing depth. About 5% of naive CD4, 3% to 4% of naive CD8, about 2.4% of memory CD4, and 0.35% to 0.4% of memory CD8 clonotypes were shared across four donors.

TCR CDR3 regions were amplified from genomic DNA by multiplex PCR using the deep immunoSEQ assay. Extracted genomic DNA from each cell subset was spread evenly across all wells of several immunoSEQ 96-well plates, with each plate serving as a replicate. Each replicate PCR for sorted subsets received around 0.2 ug genomic DNA, equal to 30,000 or so T cell genomes. The purified libraries were quantified using a Qubit 3.0 fluorometer, sized with a Bioanalyzer 2100, and then quantified again using the KAPA Library Quantification kit. Every immunoSEQ 96-well plate was sequenced on a separate single-read 150-cycle Illumina NextSeq 550 flow cell. The study's processing was this. The immunoSEQ output contained only junctional sequences without quality scores, so filtering could not match that applied to full-length reads. Sequences were annotated with PyIR, a Python wrapper for IgBLAST v1.9, and V/J genes and CDR3 were assigned using IMGT germline references. Reads were filtered out if the reads had weak V/J assignments (E-value above 1e-6), no CDR3, stop codons, out-of-frame junctions, or ambiguous translated residues. V3J clonotypes were defined by identical inferred V gene, J gene, and CDR3 amino acid sequence. Percentage overlap between repertoires was calculated by dividing the number of shared unique clonotypes by the size of the smaller repertoire. RTK rarefaction, the Chao1 estimator, and Recon v2.1 estimates of unobserved clonotypes were used to assess repertoire richness. Generation probabilities for all TCRbeta clonotypes obtained by the gDNA method from a few donors were computed using OLGA. Held by TCRdb, this immuneACCESS table contains in-frame sequences only and omits some clones. Under half of the omission traces to an unresolved V gene where checked; the cause of the rest is unknown. That table furnishes V, J and clone size, whereas the DNA furnished D and trimming. Here the sample has roughly 2 million clones; 85% to 95% occur a single time. The biggest ten clones account for 0.13% of the sample.

The CDR3 starts with the cysteine, ends with the phenylalanine, and has 14 residues. Of the read, only the CDR3 DNA is kept; its 42 bases are in frame from base 1. Unmatched junction bases come to 2, with V trimmed by 5 bases and J by 1 base. CDR1 and CDR2 were assigned from the germline V gene as MNHNS and SASEGT. The specimen sequenced was naive CD4+ T cells sorted from blood. The cell subset or site label of this sample denotes: CD45RA+ positively selected. Recombination connected TRBV6-1 to TRBJ1-1, and 9 junction bases match TRBD1. The clonotype comes from a man aged 18 to 29 in good health. DNA sequence: TGTGCCAGCAGTTCACAGGGGGCGAACACTGAAGCTTTCTTT. Translated, this is CASSSQGANTEAFF.